This T cell receptor (beta chain) was documented in a study of human T cells and chemical hapten exposure. Time point here: pre-sensitization, week 0. Treatment described: therapeutic diphenylcyclopropenone sensitization with weekly scalp DPC. Venepuncture was done earlier than the placement of each patch test. There are 14 residues in the CDR3. Germline V lookup: CDR1 MDHEN, CDR2 SYDVKM. V was shortened by 2 bases and J by 5 bases, with 13 bases between the two germline ends. This clonotype has ten or more counts. Via MiXCR, TCRdb re-called the RACE reads, giving one row per CDR3 protein. The profile shows around 330,000 distinct CDR3 sequences, about 5% of them singletons.

V and J are TRBV28 and TRBJ2-7; a possible D gene is TRBD1 (5 bases). The clonotype comes from a woman aged 18-29 years with alopecia areata. Some clones in this sample may be carry-over from other donors' samples. The input for sequencing was whole blood, taken in connection with sensitization to the hapten diphenylcyclopropenone (DPC). CDR3 region: CASSLAGSAHEQYF. For the CDR3, the DNA is TGTGCCAGCAGTTTAGCAGGGTCAGCCCACGAGCAGTACTTC.